Below are 2 T cell receptor beta chains sequenced from a single sample in a study of graft-versus-host responses after intestinal transplantation. TCRdb's table, derived via immunoSEQ multiplex PCR, lists solely in-frame clones and lacks some. This table has some 70,000 clones, roughly 92% appearing once. Specimen: bone marrow, collected nearly 750 days after intestinal transplantation. The receptors stem from a human patient who received an intestinal transplant, so some T cells may come from the graft donor.

V is TRBV5-1 and J is TRBJ2-7, with 7 bases matching TRBD2. Germline lookup yields CDR1 SGHRS and CDR2 YFSETQ. The CDR3 has 17 amino acids. The ends lost 0 bases at V and 2 bases at J; junction bases unmatched: 11. CDR3 region: CASSLDPLAVRTYEQYF. CDR3 nucleotides: TGCGCCAGCAGCTTGGACCCGCTAGCGGTGAGAACCTACGAGCAGTACTTC.

The chain links TRBV9 to TRBJ2-3; TRBD1 is a possible D gene (5 bases). Trimming cost V 9 bases and J 0 bases, with 11 bases left between them. Germline assignment: CDR1 SGDLS and CDR2 YYNGEE. The CDR3 totals 13 residues. The CDR3 loop is CATRDLSTDTQYF. The CDR3 DNA is TGTGCCACCAGGGATCTTAGCACAGATACGCAGTATTTT.